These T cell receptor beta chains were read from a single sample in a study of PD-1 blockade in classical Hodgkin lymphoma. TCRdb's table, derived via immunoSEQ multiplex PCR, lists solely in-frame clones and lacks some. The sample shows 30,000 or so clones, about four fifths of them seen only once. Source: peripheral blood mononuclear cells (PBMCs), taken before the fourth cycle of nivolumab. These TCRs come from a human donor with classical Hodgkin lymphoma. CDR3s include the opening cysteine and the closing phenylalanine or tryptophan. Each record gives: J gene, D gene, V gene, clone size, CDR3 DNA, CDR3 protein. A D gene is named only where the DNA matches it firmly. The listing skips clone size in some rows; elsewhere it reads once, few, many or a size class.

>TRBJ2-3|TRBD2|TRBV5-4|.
TGTGCCAGCAGCTTGATAGCGGGAGTGGTGGGAGATACGCAGTATTTT
CASSLIAGVVGDTQYF
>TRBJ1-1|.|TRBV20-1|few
TGCAGTGCTTCACAGGGAGCTGAAGCTTTCTTT
CSASQGAEAFF
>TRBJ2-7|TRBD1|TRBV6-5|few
TGTGCCAGCAGACGACTCCGGGACAGGGGCTACGAGCAGTACTTC
CASRRLRDRGYEQYF
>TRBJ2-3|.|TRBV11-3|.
TGTGCCAGCAGCTTAATCGGGGGCAAAGATACGCAGTATTTT
CASSLIGGKDTQYF
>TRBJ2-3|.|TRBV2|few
TGTGCCAGCATCAAGCGGGTCACAGATACGCAGTATTTT
CASIKRVTDTQYF
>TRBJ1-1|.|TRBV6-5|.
TGTGCCACCCAGCTCCGGCCCGGAGGTGAAGCTTTCTTT
CATQLRPGGEAFF
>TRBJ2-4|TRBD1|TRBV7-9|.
TGTGCCAGCACGGGACAGGGTTTTTTTGGGGCCAAAAACATTCAGTACTTC
CASTGQGFFGAKNIQYF
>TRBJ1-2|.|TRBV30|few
TGTGCCTGGAGTGTTGGCGTATCTGGCTACACCTTC
CAWSVGVSGYTF
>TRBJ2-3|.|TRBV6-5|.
TGTGCCAGCAGTTACTCAGTCTCCACAGATACGCAGTATTTT
CASSYSVSTDTQYF
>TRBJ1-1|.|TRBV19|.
TGTGCCAGTAGTCCCAGCCCCCACCGGAAGTTGGACACTGAAGCTTTCTTT
CASSPSPHRKLDTEAFF